Each of the 11 T cell receptor beta chains below was sequenced from the same sample in a study of PD-L1 blockade in urothelial cancer. Time point noted: pretreatment peripheral blood. The data were produced by immunoSEQ multiplex PCR, yet TCRdb's version contains in-frame clones alone and is incomplete. Of tens of thousands of clones in the sample, about four fifths were seen once. Sequences were derived from PBMCs, sampled around atezolizumab (anti-PD-L1) treatment. Source of these receptors: a man aged 55 to 70 with urothelial cancer.

V gene TRBV28 combines with J gene TRBJ2-6; TRBD1 is a possible D gene (5 bases). CDR1 is MDHEN, CDR2 SYDVKM, per germline. Trimming shortened V by 2 bases and J by 0 bases, and 8 bases separated the two germline ends. The CDR3 loop spans 16 amino acids. The CDR3 nucleotides are TGTGCCAGCAGTTTAAACAGGCCCTCTGGGGCCAACGTCCTGACTTTC. Amino acid sequence: CASSLNRPSGANVLTF.

The genes are TRBV5-1 and TRBJ1-2; D gene ambiguous. Germline CDR1 and CDR2: SGHRS and YFSETQ. The V gene lost 0 bases and the J gene lost 2 bases, with 14 bases spanning the gap. The CDR3 is 16 residues long. The CDR3 spells CASSLGGRGENYGYTF. DNA of the CDR3: TGCGCCAGCAGCTTGGGAGGCCGCGGGGAGAACTATGGCTACACCTTC.

The rearrangement joins TRBV18 to TRBJ1-1, with 7 bases aligning to TRBD1. From germline, CDR1 is KGHSH and CDR2 LQKENI. The length of the CDR3 is 13 residues. J lost 4 bases, V lost 4 bases, and 3 bases had no gene match. Here the CDR3 DNA reads TGTGCCAGCTCACTCGGGACAGCCACTGAAGCTTTCTTT. This translates into CASSLGTATEAFF.

This clone was detected a few times. The chain combines TRBV4-1 with TRBJ2-3; 8 bases are shared with TRBD1. Trimming at V came to 7 bases and at J to 5 bases, leaving 8 bases not matched to a gene. The germline gives CDR1 MGHRA, CDR2 YSYEKL. The CDR3 loop spans 14 amino acids. The chain's CDR3 is CASKLGQGEDTQYF. The DNA of the CDR3 is TGCGCCAGCAAACTCGGACAGGGAGAAGATACGCAGTATTTT.

The chain combines TRBV5-1 with TRBJ2-1; 9 bases match TRBD2. The V segment lost 4 bases and the J segment 6 bases; nucleotides outside the gene matches: 5. The CDR3 loop spans 14 amino acids. From germline, CDR1 is SGHRS and CDR2 YFSETQ. The CDR3 DNA reads TGCGCCAGCAGCGCGGGACTAGCTGTCAATGAGCAGTTCTTC. It is translated as CASSAGLAVNEQFF.

V usage is TRBV18 and J usage is TRBJ2-2; D might be TRBD2 (5 bases). Germline V gives CDR1 KGHSH, CDR2 LQKENI. Between the trimmed V and J ends, which lost 2 bases and 4 bases, there was a span of 8 bases. The CDR3 runs to 14 residues. The CDR3 loop reads CASSPGGATGELFF. CDR3 nucleotide sequence: TGTGCCAGCTCACCAGGAGGAGCCACCGGGGAGCTGTTTTTT. Full variable domain (outside the CDR3, taken from reference TRBV18 and TRBJ2-2): NAGVMQNPRHLVRRRGQEARLRCSPMKGHSHVYWYRQLPEEGLKFMVYLQKENIIDESGMPKERFSAEFPKEGPSILRIQQVVRGDSAAYFCASSPGGATGELFFGEGSRLTVL.

This clone has more than one count but fewer than ten. The gene calls are TRBV2 and TRBJ2-1, with 9 bases fitting TRBD2. The CDR3 extends over 14 amino acids. V lost 10 bases and J lost 6; bases outside the gene matches: 10. Germline CDR1 reads SNHLY; CDR2 reads FYNNEI. The CDR3 region has the DNA TGTGCCACCCGAAGGGCGGGGGGGGTCAATGAGCAGTTCTTC. Translating gives CATRRAGGVNEQFF.

The chain links TRBV28 to TRBJ2-2; 7 positions agree with TRBD1. CDR3 size: 15 residues. After removal of 5 bases from V and 0 bases from J, the junction contained 3 bases not matched to a gene. Germline V gene sequence: CDR1 MDHEN, CDR2 SYDVKM. The CDR3 DNA reads as TGTGCCAGCAGTATAGACAGGGCGAACACCGGGGAGCTGTTTTTT. Amino acid sequence: CASSIDRANTGELFF. The full variable domain, rest sourced from reference TRBV28 and TRBJ2-2, is DVKVTQSSRYLVKRTGEKVFLECVQDMDHENMFWYRQDPGLGLRLIYFSYDVKMKEKGDIPEGYSVSREKKERFSLILESASTNQTSMYLCASSIDRANTGELFFGEGSRLTVL.

The J gene is TRBJ2-2, the V gene TRBV19, with a possible D match to TRBD1 (7 bases). V was trimmed by 2 bases and J by 7 bases, leaving 14 bases between them. The CDR3 has 15 residues. Per the germline V gene, CDR1 is LNHDA and CDR2 is SQIVND (reference sequence). The CDR3 here is CASSIIAGGNGELFF. CDR3 in DNA: TGTGCCAGTAGTATAATTGCAGGGGGGAACGGGGAGCTGTTTTTT.

The chain couples TRBV30 to TRBJ2-7; 9 positions match TRBD1. This CDR3 has 14 amino acids. Trimming cost V 5 bases and J 3 bases; bases outside gene matches: 8. CDR1 is GTSNPN, CDR2 SVGIG, per germline (reference sequence). This chain's CDR3 is CAWARTGEIYEQYF. The CDR3 bases are TGTGCCTGGGCCCGGACAGGGGAGATCTACGAGCAGTACTTC.

V gene TRBV5-1 combines with J gene TRBJ2-2; 7 positions match TRBD1. The ends lost 4 bases at V and 4 bases at J; junction bases unmatched: 4. The CDR3 extends over 14 amino acids. Germline V CDR1 and CDR2: SGHRS, YFSETQ. The CDR3: CASSPGTVTGELFF. Here the CDR3 DNA reads TGCGCCAGCAGCCCGGGGACAGTCACCGGGGAGCTGTTTTTT.